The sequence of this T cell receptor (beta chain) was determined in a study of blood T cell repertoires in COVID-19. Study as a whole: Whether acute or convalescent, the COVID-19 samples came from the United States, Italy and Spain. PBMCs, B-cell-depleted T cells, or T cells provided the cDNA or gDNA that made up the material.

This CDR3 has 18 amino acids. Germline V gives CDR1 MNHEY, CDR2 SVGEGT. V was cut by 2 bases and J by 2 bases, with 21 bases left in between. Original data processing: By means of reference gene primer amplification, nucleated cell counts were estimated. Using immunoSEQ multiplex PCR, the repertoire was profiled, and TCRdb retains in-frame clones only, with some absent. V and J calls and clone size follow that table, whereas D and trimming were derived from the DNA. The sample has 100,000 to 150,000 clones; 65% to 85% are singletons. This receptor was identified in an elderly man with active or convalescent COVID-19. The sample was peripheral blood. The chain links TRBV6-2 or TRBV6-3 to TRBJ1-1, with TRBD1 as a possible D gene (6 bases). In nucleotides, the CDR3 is TGTGCCAGCAGTTACGAGGCCCACAAAGGGGGATACAACACTGAAGCTTTCTTT. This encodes CASSYEAHKGGYNTEAFF.